Each of the 5 T cell receptor beta chains below was sequenced from the same sample in a study of blood T cells in healthy people across ages. Primers used in a second PCR of roughly 6 to 12 cycles were a sample-barcoded 5' primer and a J-beta primer mix. TCRdb fed the 5' RACE reads into MiXCR, producing one record per CDR3 protein. The top ten hold roughly 8% of the sample, which has some 1.5 million distinct CDR3 sequences, roughly 30% seen once. The specimen sequenced was blood. Receptor source: a woman aged 30 to 39 in good health.

This clonotype was observed many times. CDR3 sequence: CASNPGQLTNYGYTF. The CDR3 nucleotides are TGCGCCAGCAACCCCGGACAATTGACTAACTATGGCTACACCTTC. The chain recombines TRBV5-1 with TRBJ1-2, with a weak D call TRBD1 (5 bases). CDR1 and CDR2 (germline): SGHRS, YFSETQ. The V and J ends lost 6 bases and 0 bases respectively, with 15 bases between them. The CDR3 has 15 residues.

Worth noting for this clonotype: Compared with germline, one end of the junction differs, possibly owing to a read error. V and J are TRBV3-1 and TRBJ2-4; D call uncertain. The CDR3 is made up of 14 amino acids. From germline, CDR1 is LGHDT and CDR2 YNNKEL (reference sequence). The CDR3, as DNA: TGTGTCAGCAGCCAAGAAGCAGCCAAAAACATTCAGTACTTC. Protein product: CVSSQEAAKNIQYF.

About this clonotype: The junction departs from the called germline gene at one end, perhaps through a read error. The V gene is TRBV5-1, the J gene TRBJ2-2; 10 positions agree with TRBD1. This CDR3 is built from 15 residues. Germline loops: CDR1 SGHRS, CDR2 YFSETQ. CDR3 amino acids: CASSPRQGASGERFF. The DNA for the CDR3 is TGCGCCAGCAGCCCCAGACAGGGGGCAAGCGGGGAGCGGTTTTTT.

There are many counts of this clonotype. The rearrangement uses TRBV12-3 or TRBV12-4 and TRBJ1-2, with D perhaps TRBD1 (5 bases). The CDR3 length is 12 residues. With 6 bases removed from V and 8 bases from J, the gap between germline ends came to 13 bases. This chain's CDR3 is CASSWGGDGYTF. The DNA of the CDR3 is TGTGCCAGCAGCTGGGGAGGGGACGGCTACACCTTC.

The chain couples TRBV20-1 to TRBJ2-1, with TRBD1 matching 7 bases. This CDR3 is built from 17 residues. Germline V lookup: CDR1 DFQATT, CDR2 SNEGSKA (reference sequence). V lost 0 bases and J lost 0; bases outside the gene matches: 8. CDR3 loop: CSARDVQGQNSYNEQFF. The CDR3, as DNA: TGCAGTGCTAGAGATGTCCAGGGACAGAACTCCTACAATGAGCAGTTCTTC.